Listed here are 17 T cell receptor beta chains from one sample, sequenced in a study of OX40 agonist ivuxolimab in advanced cancers. Generated by immunoSEQ multiplex PCR, the TCRdb table keeps only in-frame clones and is missing some. The data hold around 65,000 clones, with nearly 90% observed a single time. The material sequenced was CD4+ or CD8+ T cells sorted from blood, taken in a trial of the OX40 agonist ivuxolimab. The receptors were sampled from an adult with an advanced solid tumor such as melanoma, head and neck, liver or kidney cancer.

In DNA, the CDR3 is TGCGCCAGCAGCTTGGCAGGGTGGGTGGATCAGCCCCAGCATTTT. The encoded protein is CASSLAGWVDQPQHF. The chain is built from TRBV5-1 and TRBJ1-5, with D perhaps TRBD1 (5 bases). The CDR3 is made up of 15 amino acids. CDR1 and CDR2 (germline): SGHRS, YFSETQ. V was trimmed by 0 bases and J by 5 bases, leaving 12 bases between them.

The chain carries TRBV5-4 and TRBJ1-2; 7 bases agree with TRBD1. The germline V gene encodes CDR1 SGHNT and CDR2 YYREEE (reference sequence). Losses at the gene ends were 4 bases for V and 0 bases for J; bases not matched to a gene: 9. The CDR3 has 16 residues. CDR3 residues: CASSAWTGPSNYGYTF. CDR3 sequence (DNA): TGTGCCAGCAGCGCTTGGACAGGACCCTCTAACTATGGCTACACCTTC.

CDR3 loop: CASSTQGAKDEQYF. For the CDR3, the DNA is TGTGCCAGCTCAACTCAGGGTGCGAAAGACGAGCAGTACTTC. The chain joins TRBV18 to TRBJ2-7, with D maybe TRBD1 (5 bases). This CDR3 is built from 14 residues. Germline V lookup: CDR1 KGHSH, CDR2 LQKENI. The V end was cut by 5 bases, the J end by 5 bases, with 16 bases between.

The J gene is TRBJ2-5, the V gene TRBV5-8, with 11 bases fitting TRBD1. V shed 4 bases and J 5 bases; nucleotides not matched to a gene: 7. The CDR3 has 15 amino acids. Per the germline V gene, CDR1 is SGHTS and CDR2 is YDEGEE. CDR3 amino acids: CASSLGTGGRETQYF. The CDR3, as DNA: TGTGCCAGCAGCCTAGGGACAGGGGGAAGGGAGACCCAGTACTTC.

This clone was counted a single time. This rearrangement joins TRBV7-2 to TRBJ2-7; 7 nucleotides line up with TRBD1. The CDR3 loop spans 14 amino acids. From germline, CDR1 is SGHTA and CDR2 FQGNSA. Trimming cost V 3 bases and J 3 bases; bases outside gene matches: 5. The CDR3 DNA is TGTGCCAGCAGCTTGCAGGGACAGCGCTACGAGCAGTACTTC. It encodes CASSLQGQRYEQYF.

This clone occurred a few times. The V call is TRBV2, the J call TRBJ1-5; 8 bases align to TRBD1. Germline lookup yields CDR1 SNHLY and CDR2 FYNNEI. This CDR3 has 13 amino acids. The trim removed 1 base at V and 12 bases at J, leaving 5 bases unmatched. The CDR3 region is CASSEERTGRQHF. The CDR3 bases are TGTGCCAGCAGTGAAGAAAGGACAGGGCGCCAGCATTTT.

Comments on this clone: Here the CDR3 omits its conserved ending phenylalanine or tryptophan, so a read error is the likely source. The DNA is left out, because the CDR3 cannot be placed on it with certainty; the CDR3 is given as TCRdb lists it. The rearrangement joins TRBV1 to TRBJ2-3; no check of the table's D call, TRBD2, against the DNA was made. TRBV1 is a listed pseudogene. Termini included, the CDR3 measures 14 amino acids. CDR3 residues: CTSSRKSRVPGGLS.

The V and J genes are TRBV19 and TRBJ2-3, with no clear D. This CDR3 comprises 11 residues. Germline-derived CDR1 and CDR2 are LNHDA and SQIVND (reference sequence). V was clipped by 7 bases and J by 8 bases, with 10 bases between them. CDR3: CASKGMITQYF. The CDR3 bases are TGTGCCAGTAAGGGCATGATTACGCAGTATTTT. Complete variable domain (other parts from reference TRBV19 and TRBJ2-3): DGGITQSPKYLFRKEGQNVTLSCEQNLNHDAMYWYRQDPGQGLRLIYYSQIVNDFQKGDIAEGYSVSREKKESFPLTVTSAQKNPTAFYLCASKGMITQYFGPGTRLTVL.

This clone has a single count. Here the CDR3 DNA reads TGCGCCAGCAGCCTAGCAGGGGCGAGAACCGGGGAGCTGTTTTTT. Amino acids: CASSLAGARTGELFF. The chain links TRBV4-1 to TRBJ2-2, with D maybe TRBD1 (6 bases). The CDR3 spans 15 residues. Germline CDR1 is MGHRA and CDR2 is YSYEKL. V was cut by 4 bases and J by 5 bases, with 14 bases left in between.

The rearrangement links TRBV7-8 to TRBJ2-7, with D perhaps TRBD2 (6 bases). Germline-derived CDR1 and CDR2 are SGHVS and FQNEAQ. V was shortened by 6 bases and J by 0 bases, with 12 bases between the two germline ends. This CDR3 spans 14 amino acids. CDR3 in DNA: TGTGCCAGCAGTCCTTACGGGGGCTCCTACGAGCAGTACTTC. Amino acids: CASSPYGGSYEQYF. The full variable domain, rest sourced from reference TRBV7-8 and TRBJ2-7, is GAGVSQSPRYKVAKRGQDVALRCDPISGHVSLFWYQQALGQGPEFLTYFQNEAQLDKSGLPSDRFFAERPEGSVSTLKIQRTQQEDSAVYLCASSPYGGSYEQYFGPGTRLTVT.

The chain uses TRBV29-1 and TRBJ1-2, with 8 bases that match TRBD1. J lost 8 bases, V lost 3 bases, and 2 bases had no gene match. The germline V gene encodes CDR1 SQVTM and CDR2 ANQGSEA. The CDR3 has 11 amino acids. The CDR3 loop reads CSVDRGQGYTF. CDR3 in DNA: TGCAGCGTTGACAGGGGGCAGGGCTACACCTTC.

The V call is TRBV5-4, the J call TRBJ2-3; D gene uncertain. The CDR3 has 12 residues. V was trimmed by 1 base and J by 3 bases, leaving 3 bases between them. Per the germline V gene, CDR1 is SGHNT and CDR2 is YYREEE (reference sequence). The CDR3 protein is CASSLFTDTQYF. The CDR3 DNA follows: TGTGCCAGCAGCTTGTTTACAGATACGCAGTATTTT. Supplemented by reference TRBV5-4 and TRBJ2-3, the full variable domain reads ETGVTQSPTHLIKTRGQQVTLRCSSQSGHNTVSWYQQALGQGPQFIFQYYREEENGRGNFPPRFSGLQFPNYSSELNVNALELDDSALYLCASSLFTDTQYFGPGTRLTVL.

The chain couples TRBV5-1 to TRBJ1-5; 9 nucleotides agree with TRBD1. The V gene end was trimmed by 4 bases and the J gene end by 4 bases; junction bases not matched to a gene: 6. The CDR3 consists of 15 residues. Germline values: CDR1 SGHRS, CDR2 YFSETQ. CDR3 coding DNA: TGCGCCAGCAGCGAAGGACAGGGGAGGAATCAGCCCCAGCATTTT. It yields the protein CASSEGQGRNQPQHF. Supplemented by reference TRBV5-1 and TRBJ1-5, the full variable domain reads KAGVTQTPRYLIKTRGQQVTLSCSPISGHRSVSWYQQTPGQGLQFLFEYFSETQRNKGNFPGRFSGRQFSNSRSEMNVSTLELGDSALYLCASSEGQGRNQPQHFGDGTRLSIL.

This clone appeared once. Here the CDR3 DNA reads TGCGCCAGCAGCTTGGGGGGGGCGAAACGACTTGAGACCCAGTACTTC. Translation gives CASSLGGAKRLETQYF. V usage is TRBV5-1 and J usage is TRBJ2-5; tentatively, D is TRBD1 or TRBD2 (6 bases each). Trimming left V 0 bases short and J 5 bases short, with 17 bases between. The CDR3 length is 16 residues. Germline V lookup: CDR1 SGHRS, CDR2 YFSETQ.

V is TRBV7-2 and J is TRBJ2-1; D is possibly TRBD1 (6 bases). The V end was cut by 4 bases, the J end by 9 bases, with 13 bases between. The CDR3 loop spans 13 amino acids. Germline V gene sequence: CDR1 SGHTA, CDR2 FQGNSA. The DNA of the CDR3 is TGTGCCAGCAGCTCGGACAGAAACGCTGAGCAGTTCTTC. Encoded protein: CASSSDRNAEQFF.

The V call is TRBV7-3, the J call TRBJ1-3; D not certain. Looked up from germline, CDR1 is SGHTA and CDR2 is FQGTGA. The CDR3 covers 14 residues. V was cut by 5 bases and J by 2 bases, with 10 bases left in between. CDR3 protein: CASSRGSPGNTIYF. The CDR3 nucleotides are TGTGCCAGCAGCCGAGGGTCCCCTGGAAACACCATATATTTT.

CDR3 sequence reads: CASREWTERNTEAFF. DNA for the CDR3: TGTGCCAGTAGGGAGTGGACAGAGAGGAACACTGAAGCTTTCTTT. The rearrangement joins TRBV19 to TRBJ1-1; TRBD1 is a possible D gene (6 bases). Germline assignment: CDR1 LNHDA and CDR2 SQIVND (reference sequence). CDR3 length: 15 residues. Trimming removed 6 bases from V and 1 base from J, with 15 bases in between.